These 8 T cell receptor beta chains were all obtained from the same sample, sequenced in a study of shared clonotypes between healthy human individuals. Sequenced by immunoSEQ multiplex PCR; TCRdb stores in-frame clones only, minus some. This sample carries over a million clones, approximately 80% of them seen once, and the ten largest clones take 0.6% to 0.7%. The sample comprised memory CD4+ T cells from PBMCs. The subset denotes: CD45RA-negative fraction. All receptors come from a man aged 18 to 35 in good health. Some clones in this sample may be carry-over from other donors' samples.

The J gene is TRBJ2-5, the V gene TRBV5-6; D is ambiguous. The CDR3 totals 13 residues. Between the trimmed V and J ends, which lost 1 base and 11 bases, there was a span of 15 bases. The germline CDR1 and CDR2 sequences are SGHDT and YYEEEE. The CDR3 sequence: CASSLWAGNEQYF. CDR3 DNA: TGTGCCAGCAGCTTGTGGGCAGGAAATGAGCAGTACTTC.

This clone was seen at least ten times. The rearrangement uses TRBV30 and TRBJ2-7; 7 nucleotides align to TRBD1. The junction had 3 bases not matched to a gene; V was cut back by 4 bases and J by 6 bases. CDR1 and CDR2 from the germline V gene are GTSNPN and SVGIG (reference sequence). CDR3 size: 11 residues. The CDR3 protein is CAWKTGVEQYF. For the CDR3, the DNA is TGTGCCTGGAAAACAGGGGTCGAGCAGTACTTC. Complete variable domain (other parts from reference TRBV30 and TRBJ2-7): SQTIHQWPATLVQPVGSPLSLECTVEGTSNPNLYWYRQAAGRGLQLLFYSVGIGQISSEVPQNLSASRPQDRQFILSSKKLLLSDSGFYLCAWKTGVEQYFGPGTRLTVT.

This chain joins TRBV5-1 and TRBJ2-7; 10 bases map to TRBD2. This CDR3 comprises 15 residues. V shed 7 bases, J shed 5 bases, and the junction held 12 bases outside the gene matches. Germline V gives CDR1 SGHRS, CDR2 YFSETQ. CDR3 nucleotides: TGCGCCAGCGGCCTACTAGCGGGATCACCGGACGAGCAGTACTTC. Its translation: CASGLLAGSPDEQYF.

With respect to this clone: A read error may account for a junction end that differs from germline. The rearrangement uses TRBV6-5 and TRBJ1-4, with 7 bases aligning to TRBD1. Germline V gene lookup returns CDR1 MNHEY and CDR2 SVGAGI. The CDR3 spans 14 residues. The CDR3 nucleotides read TGTGCCAGCAGCTACTATCAGACAGGGGAAAAACTGTTTTTT. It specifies CASSYYQTGEKLFF.

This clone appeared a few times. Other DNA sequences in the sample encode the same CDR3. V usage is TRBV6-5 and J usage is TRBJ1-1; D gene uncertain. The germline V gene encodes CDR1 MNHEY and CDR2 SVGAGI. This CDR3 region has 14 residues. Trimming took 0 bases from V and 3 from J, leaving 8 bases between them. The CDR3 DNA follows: TGTGCCAGCAGTTACTCTCGTGGGGACACTGAAGCTTTCTTT. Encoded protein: CASSYSRGDTEAFF.

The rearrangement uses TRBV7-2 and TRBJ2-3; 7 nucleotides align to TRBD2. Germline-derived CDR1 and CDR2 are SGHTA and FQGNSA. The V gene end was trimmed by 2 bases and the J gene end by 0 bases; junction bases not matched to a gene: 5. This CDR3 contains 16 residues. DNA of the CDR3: TGTGCCAGCAGCTTATTGACTAGCCGTAGCACAGATACGCAGTATTTT. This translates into CASSLLTSRSTDTQYF.

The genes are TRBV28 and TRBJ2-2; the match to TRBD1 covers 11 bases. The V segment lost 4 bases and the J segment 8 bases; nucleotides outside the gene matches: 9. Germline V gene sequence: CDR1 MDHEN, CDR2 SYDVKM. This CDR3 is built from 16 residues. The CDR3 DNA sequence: TGTGCCAGCAGTTCCTTAAGGACAGGGGGCCCAGGGGAGCTGTTTTTT. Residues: CASSSLRTGGPGELFF.

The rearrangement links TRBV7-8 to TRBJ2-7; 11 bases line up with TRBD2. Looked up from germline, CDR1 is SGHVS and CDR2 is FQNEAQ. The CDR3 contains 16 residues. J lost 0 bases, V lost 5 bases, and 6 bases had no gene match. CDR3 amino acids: CASSPGTSGSSYEQYF. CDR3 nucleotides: TGTGCCAGCAGCCCCGGGACTAGCGGAAGCTCCTACGAGCAGTACTTC.